This passage covers 20 T cell receptor beta chains from one sample sequenced in a study of CD8+CD57+ T cells in acquired aplastic anemia. TCR beta VDJ and CDR3 profiling used genomic DNA as template. TCRdb processed the reads anew with MiXCR; each CDR3 protein has one entry. The sample includes about 190,000 distinct CDR3 sequences, 64% of them seen just once. Sequenced input: sorted CD4+, CD8+, or CD8+CD57+ T cells (not recorded which) from PBMCs. The receptor set was obtained from a human donor with severe aplastic anemia or a healthy control (not recorded which).

J is TRBJ2-3 and V is TRBV2, with no clear D. V lost 0 bases, J lost 2 bases, and 12 bases lay in between. The CDR3 is 16 residues long. The germline V gene encodes CDR1 SNHLY and CDR2 FYNNEI. The CDR3 DNA sequence: TGTGCCAGCAGTGAAGCGCCGTCTTCGGTCACAGATACGCAGTATTTT. This translates into CASSEAPSSVTDTQYF.

The rearrangement joins TRBV6-5 to TRBJ2-5, with 10 bases identical to TRBD1. The germline gives CDR1 MNHEY, CDR2 SVGAGI. Trimming at V came to 5 bases and at J to 4 bases, leaving 4 bases not matched to a gene. The CDR3 extends over 14 amino acids. The CDR3 DNA reads TGTGCCAGCAGTGAAGGGACAGGGGTAGAGACCCAGTACTTC. Translation: CASSEGTGVETQYF.

V and J are TRBV7-9 and TRBJ2-1; D unclear. The CDR3 totals 13 residues. The germline V gene encodes CDR1 SEHNR and CDR2 FQNEAQ (reference sequence). Trimming pared 3 bases from V and 7 bases from J, leaving 10 bases between. The CDR3 region is CASSLGRLNEQFF. As DNA, the CDR3 is TGTGCCAGCAGCTTGGGTAGGCTTAATGAGCAGTTCTTC.

This clonotype was found once. V usage is TRBV20-1 and J usage is TRBJ2-1, with 7 bases fitting TRBD1. J gave up 10 bases and V 2 bases, and 2 bases lay outside the gene matches. Germline CDR1 is DFQATT and CDR2 is SNEGSKA (reference sequence). The CDR3 totals 11 residues. CDR3 sequence (DNA): TGCAGTGCTAGAACGACAGGGGAGCAGTTCTTC. It specifies CSARTTGEQFF.

With regard to this clonotype: A read error may explain this, as a much larger clone is one base away. CDR3 residues: CASSYSDVDNDQFF. The CDR3, as DNA: TGTGCCAGCAGTTACTCCGATGTAGACAATGATCAGTTCTTC. The chain employs TRBV6-5 and TRBJ2-1, with unresolved D. The V gene's germline CDR1 is MNHEY and CDR2 SVGAGI. This CDR3 spans 14 amino acids.

Many counts were recorded for this clonotype. The rearrangement uses TRBV7-3 and TRBJ2-7; maybe TRBD1 (6 bases). Trimming pared 6 bases from V and 2 bases from J, leaving 17 bases between. Germline V lookup: CDR1 SGHTA, CDR2 FQGTGA. CDR3 size: 15 residues. The CDR3 here is CASRMDSSYAYEQYF. CDR3 DNA sequence: TGTGCCAGCAGAATGGACAGCTCTTACGCCTACGAGCAGTACTTC. The whole variable domain, remainder taken from reference TRBV7-3 and TRBJ2-7, is GAGVSQTPSNKVTEKGKYVELRCDPISGHTALYWYRQSLGQGPEFLIYFQGTGAADDSGLPNDRFFAVRPEGSVSTLKIQRTERGDSAVYLCASRMDSSYAYEQYFGPGTRLTVT.

This chain links TRBV24-1 with TRBJ2-7, with D unresolved. The V and J ends lost 2 bases and 4 bases respectively, with 11 bases between them. This CDR3 has 14 amino acids. Germline CDR1 is KGHDR and CDR2 is SFDVKD. In DNA form, the CDR3 reads TGTGCCACCAGTGATTCCTCCGCCGTATACGAGCAGTACTTC. Translating gives CATSDSSAVYEQYF.

As regards this clonotype: This CDR3 fails to terminate in the conserved phenylalanine or tryptophan, so it likely reflects a read error. The chain has TRBV24-1 and TRBJ2-7, with D tentatively TRBD2 (7 bases). V was cut by 8 bases and J by 5 bases, with 27 bases left in between. CDR1 is KGHDR, CDR2 SFDVKD, per germline. The CDR3 spans 17 residues. CDR3 sequence: CATIPRGGARGRHEQYI. The CDR3 coding sequence is TGTGCCACCATCCCGAGGGGGGGGGCGCGTGGGCGACACGAGCAGTACATC.

Regarding this clonotype: The conserved phenylalanine or tryptophan normally closing the CDR3 is absent here, so this likely arose from a read error. Written as DNA, the CDR3 is TGTGCCAGTAGTACAGGGTTCTCCAACAATGAGCAGTTCCCC. It is translated as CASSTGFSNNEQFP. V and J are TRBV19 and TRBJ2-1; perhaps TRBD1 as D (5 bases). The CDR3 runs 14 residues. The germline V gene has CDR1 LNHDA and CDR2 SQIVND (reference sequence).

This chain links TRBV7-6 with TRBJ2-2; 7 bases fit TRBD2. Germline V lookup: CDR1 SGHVS, CDR2 FNYEAQ. Trimming cost V 5 bases and J 2 bases; bases outside gene matches: 8. This CDR3 contains 16 residues. CDR3: CASSALGEGNTGELFF. The CDR3 DNA follows: TGTGCCAGCAGCGCGCTCGGGGAGGGAAACACCGGGGAGCTGTTTTTT.

The J gene is TRBJ2-7, the V gene TRBV5-1, with 7 positions matching TRBD2. The germline CDR1 and CDR2 sequences are SGHRS and YFSETQ. The CDR3 has 16 amino acids. V shed 0 bases and J 0 bases; nucleotides not matched to a gene: 6. CDR3 nucleotide sequence: TGCGCCAGCAGCTTGGGGCTAGCGGAGTACTCCTACGAGCAGTACTTC. Its protein product is CASSLGLAEYSYEQYF.

The J gene is TRBJ2-7, the V gene TRBV14; the match to TRBD1 covers 9 bases. Germline V gene lookup returns CDR1 SGHDN and CDR2 FVKESK. The CDR3 has 14 amino acids. The trim removed 9 bases at V and 1 base at J, leaving 7 bases unmatched. Here the CDR3 reads CARNRDRDSYEQYF. The CDR3 region has the DNA TGTGCCAGGAACCGGGACAGGGATTCCTACGAGCAGTACTTC.

This clonotype was detected only a few times. With a much larger clone just one base away, this may be a read error. The chain couples TRBV7-6 to TRBJ1-1; 11 bases are shared with TRBD1. The ends lost 5 bases at V and 6 bases at J; junction bases unmatched: 14. The germline CDR1 and CDR2 sequences are SGHVS and FNYEAQ. The CDR3 loop spans 17 amino acids. CDR3 residues: CASSITTDRGLLPEAFF. In nucleotides, the CDR3 is TGTGCCAGCAGCATCACTACGGACAGGGGGCTTCTACCTGAAGCTTTCTTT.

The V gene is TRBV7-9, the J gene TRBJ2-7; the match to TRBD2 covers 7 bases. The CDR3 runs 15 residues. Germline CDR1 SEHNR, CDR2 FQNEAQ (reference sequence). Losses at the gene ends were 3 bases for V and 0 bases for J; bases not matched to a gene: 5. The CDR3 DNA is TGTGCCAGCAGCTTTCTAAGCGGGAACTCCTACGAGCAGTACTTC. Translating it yields CASSFLSGNSYEQYF.

The chain uses TRBV20-1 and TRBJ2-5, with 8 nucleotides matching TRBD2. With 5 bases clipped from V and 5 bases from J, the junction kept 13 bases outside the gene matches. The CDR3 spans 15 residues. Germline V lookup: CDR1 DFQATT, CDR2 SNEGSKA (reference sequence). CDR3 sequence: CSAVSLGTRAETQYF. The CDR3 nucleotides read TGCAGTGCTGTGTCCTTAGGGACTAGAGCCGAGACCCAGTACTTC.

The genes are TRBV7-2 and TRBJ2-3; perhaps TRBD2 as D (6 bases). This CDR3 region has 15 residues. Germline CDR1 reads SGHTA; CDR2 reads FQGNSA. V dropped 6 bases and J dropped 7 bases, with 20 bases sitting between them. The CDR3 nucleotides read TGTGCCAGCAGTCCTAGCGCCAAGGGCGGGTATACGCAGTATTTT. Its translation is CASSPSAKGGYTQYF.

V is TRBV19 and J is TRBJ2-1, with D perhaps given as TRBD1 or TRBD2 (5 bases each). CDR3 length: 16 amino acids. The ends were cut back, 0 bases at V and 4 bases at J, with 13 bases in the middle. CDR1 and CDR2 (germline): LNHDA, SQIVND (reference sequence). The CDR3 region is CASSIDGGNLYNEQFF. In DNA form, the CDR3 reads TGTGCCAGTAGTATAGATGGGGGAAACCTATACAATGAGCAGTTCTTC.

This clonotype was picked up many times. The rearrangement joins TRBV7-6 to TRBJ2-7; TRBD1 aligns across 10 bases. This CDR3 is 14 amino acids long. Germline V CDR1 and CDR2: SGHVS, FNYEAQ. Trimming cost V 5 bases and J 3 bases; bases outside gene matches: 4. CDR3 amino acids: CASSPGQGGYEQYF. The CDR3 coding sequence is TGTGCCAGCAGCCCAGGACAGGGGGGCTACGAGCAGTACTTC.

This clonotype has a handful of counts. The chain carries TRBV27 and TRBJ1-5; D is possibly TRBD1 (5 bases). Deletions cut 0 bases from V and 4 bases from J, with 7 bases between. The CDR3 spans 14 residues. CDR1 and CDR2 from the germline V gene are MNHEY and SMNVEV (reference sequence). The CDR3 loop is CASSLSGVNQPQHF. The CDR3 nucleotides read TGTGCCAGCAGTTTATCGGGGGTAAATCAGCCCCAGCATTTT.

V and J are TRBV7-9 and TRBJ2-2; TRBD1 agrees at 7 bases. The CDR3 spans 17 residues. Germline V lookup: CDR1 SEHNR, CDR2 FQNEAQ (reference sequence). V was clipped by 5 bases and J by 0 bases; unmatched bases: 9. The CDR3: CASSKGQAPANTGELFF. The CDR3 bases are TGTGCCAGCAGCAAAGGACAGGCCCCTGCGAACACCGGGGAGCTGTTTTTT.